The following is a T cell receptor beta chain sequence with its context. Antigen unknown. Both 60 Vbeta primers and 13 Jbeta primers went into the PCR. Profiled with immunoSEQ multiplex PCR; TCRdb holds only in-frame clones, not every one. This repertoire shows 76,000 or so clones, around 79% found once; its top ten account for 2% to 3%. The sample is drawn from a study of cytomegalovirus exposure and HLA in healthy donors. General study results and limits: Immune exposure information comprised only CMV serostatus. It was reportedly the case that the classifier diagnosed cytomegalovirus status with high specificity and sensitivity. About 87% or about 30% of the time was how often most TCR beta V segments were productive, according to an earlier analysis.

Germline V CDR1 and CDR2: LNHDA, SQIVND (reference sequence). The CDR3 is 17 residues long. After removal of 7 bases from V and 0 bases from J, the junction contained 8 bases not matched to a gene. The sequencing sample was made of PBMCs. This rearrangement joins TRBV19 to TRBJ2-6, with TRBD1 matching over 8 bases. The TCR sequence derives from a man aged 25 to 40 in good health and CMV-seronegative. CDR3 region: CASKRTGLPSGANVLTF. DNA for the CDR3: TGTGCCAGTAAAAGGACAGGGCTCCCCTCTGGGGCCAACGTCCTGACTTTC.